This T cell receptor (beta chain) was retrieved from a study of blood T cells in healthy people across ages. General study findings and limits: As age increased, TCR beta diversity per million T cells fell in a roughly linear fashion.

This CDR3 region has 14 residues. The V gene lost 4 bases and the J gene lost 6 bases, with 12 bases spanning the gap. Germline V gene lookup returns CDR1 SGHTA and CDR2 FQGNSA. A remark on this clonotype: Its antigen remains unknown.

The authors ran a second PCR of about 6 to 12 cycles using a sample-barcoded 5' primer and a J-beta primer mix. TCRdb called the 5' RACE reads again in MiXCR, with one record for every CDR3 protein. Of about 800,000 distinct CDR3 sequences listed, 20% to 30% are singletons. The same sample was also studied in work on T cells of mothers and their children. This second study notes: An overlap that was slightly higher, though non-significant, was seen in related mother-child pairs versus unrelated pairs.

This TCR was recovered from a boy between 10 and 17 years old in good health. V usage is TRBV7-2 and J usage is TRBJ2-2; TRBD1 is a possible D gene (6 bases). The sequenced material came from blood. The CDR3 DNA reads TGTGCCAGCAGCTCCTACAGGGTTTCCGGGGAGCTGTTTTTT. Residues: CASSSYRVSGELFF.